The following is a TCR beta chain sequence with its context. The data belong to a study of metastatic and nonmetastatic thyroid tumors. TCRdb re-processed the PCR reads through MiXCR. The sample includes 24,000 or so clones, less than 25% of them seen just once. None of the patients had undergone any treatment ahead of thyroid surgery. Germline CDR1 reads DFQATT; CDR2 reads SNEGSKA (reference sequence). The CDR3 is 14 residues long. The junction had 10 bases not matched to a gene; V was cut back by 6 bases and J by 8 bases. The chain uses TRBV20-1 and TRBJ2-1; TRBD2 matches 10 bases. The sample was blood. This TCR was recovered from a female donor with papillary thyroid cancer or a benign thyroid nodule (not recorded which). Some clones in this sample may be carry-over from other donors' samples. The CDR3 sequence is CSAQKREGLDEQFF. The CDR3 region has the DNA TGCAGTGCCCAAAAGCGGGAGGGCTTGGATGAGCAGTTCTTC.